The entry below describes one T cell receptor beta chain. TCRdb's copy holds only in-frame clones and misses some; the assay was immunoSEQ multiplex PCR. The data contain about 300,000 clones, 65% to 90% of them singletons. This entry is derived from a study of blood T cell repertoires in COVID-19. Study-level information: COVID-19 samples from acute and convalescent phases originated in the United States, Italy and Spain. T cells, B-cell-depleted T cells, or PBMCs provided the cDNA or gDNA that served as material.

This CDR3 contains 13 residues. The V and J ends lost 6 bases and 4 bases respectively, with 10 bases between them. Germline CDR1 LNHDA, CDR2 SQIVND (reference sequence). The TCR sequence derives from a man younger than 45 who had recovered from COVID-19. Sequenced input: PBMCs or T cells enriched from blood (not recorded which). V usage is TRBV19 and J usage is TRBJ1-5; D is uncertain. CDR3 region: CASREQPNQPQHF. The CDR3 DNA reads TGTGCCAGTAGAGAACAGCCTAATCAGCCCCAGCATTTT.